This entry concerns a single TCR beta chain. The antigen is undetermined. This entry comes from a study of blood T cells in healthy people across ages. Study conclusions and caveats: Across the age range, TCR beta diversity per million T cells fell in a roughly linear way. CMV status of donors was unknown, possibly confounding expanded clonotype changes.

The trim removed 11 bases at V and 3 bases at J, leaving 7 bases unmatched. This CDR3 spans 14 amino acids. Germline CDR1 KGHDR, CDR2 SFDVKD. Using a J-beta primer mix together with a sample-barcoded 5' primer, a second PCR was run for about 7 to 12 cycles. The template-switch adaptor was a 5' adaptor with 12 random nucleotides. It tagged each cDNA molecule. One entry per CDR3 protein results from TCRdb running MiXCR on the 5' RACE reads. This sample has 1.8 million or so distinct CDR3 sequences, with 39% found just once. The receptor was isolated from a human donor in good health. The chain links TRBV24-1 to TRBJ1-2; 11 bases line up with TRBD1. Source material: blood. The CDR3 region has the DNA TGTGCCAGTGACCCGGGACAGGGGGACTATGGCTACACCTTC. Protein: CASDPGQGDYGYTF.